This TCR beta chain was profiled in a study of T-cell memory formation after mild COVID-19. This clonotype was recorded a few times. TCRdb processed the 5' RACE reads anew with MiXCR; each CDR3 protein has one entry. In the table there are a few hundred thousand distinct CDR3 sequences, around 8% of which are singletons. The CDR3 contains 15 residues. Per germline, CDR1 LNHDA and CDR2 SQIVND (reference sequence). The germline V and J ends were trimmed by 6 bases and 0 bases, with 12 bases remaining between them. The specimen was PBMCs or a T cell subset sorted from them (not recorded which). This chain connects TRBV19 to TRBJ1-5, with unresolved D. The source is a man aged 18 to 30 who had mild COVID-19 (a few samples of this study predate the infection). Cell type and time point are not known. The chain's CDR3 is CASSPQWNSNQPQHF. The CDR3 coding sequence is TGTGCCAGTAGCCCCCAGTGGAATAGCAATCAGCCCCAGCATTTT.